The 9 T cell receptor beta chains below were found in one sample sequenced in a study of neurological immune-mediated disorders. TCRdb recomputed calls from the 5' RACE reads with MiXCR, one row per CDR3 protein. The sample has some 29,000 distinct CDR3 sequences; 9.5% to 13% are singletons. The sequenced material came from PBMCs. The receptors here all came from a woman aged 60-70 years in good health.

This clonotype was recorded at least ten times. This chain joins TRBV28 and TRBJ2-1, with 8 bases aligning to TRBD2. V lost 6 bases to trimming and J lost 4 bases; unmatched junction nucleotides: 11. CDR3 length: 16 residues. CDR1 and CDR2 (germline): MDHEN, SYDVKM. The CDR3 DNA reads TGTGCCAGCAGCCTACCAGGGATAGCGGGGTACAATGAGCAGTTCTTC. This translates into CASSLPGIAGYNEQFF.

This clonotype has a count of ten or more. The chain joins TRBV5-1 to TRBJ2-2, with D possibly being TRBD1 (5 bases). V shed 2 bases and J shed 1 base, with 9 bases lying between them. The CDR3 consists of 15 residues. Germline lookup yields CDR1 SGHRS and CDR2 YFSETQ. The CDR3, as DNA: TGCGCCAGCAGCTTTGCGCAGGGGAACACCGGGGAGCTGTTTTTT. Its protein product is CASSFAQGNTGELFF.

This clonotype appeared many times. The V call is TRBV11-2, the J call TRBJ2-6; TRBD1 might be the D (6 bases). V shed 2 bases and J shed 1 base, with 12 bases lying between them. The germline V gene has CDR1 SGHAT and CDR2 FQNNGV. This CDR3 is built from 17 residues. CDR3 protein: CASSLQQGRSGANVLTF. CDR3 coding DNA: TGTGCCAGCAGCTTACAACAGGGACGTTCTGGGGCCAACGTCCTGACTTTC.

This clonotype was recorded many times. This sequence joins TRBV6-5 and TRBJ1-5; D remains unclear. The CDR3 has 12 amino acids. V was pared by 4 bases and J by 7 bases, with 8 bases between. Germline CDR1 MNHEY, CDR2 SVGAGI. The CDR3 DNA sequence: TGTGCCAGCAGTTCGTCGGGGCAGCCCCAGCATTTT. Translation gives CASSSSGQPQHF.

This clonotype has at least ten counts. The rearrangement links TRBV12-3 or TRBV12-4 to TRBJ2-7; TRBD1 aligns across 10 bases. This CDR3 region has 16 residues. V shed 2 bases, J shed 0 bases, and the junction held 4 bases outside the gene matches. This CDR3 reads CASSLWGQGTSYEQYF. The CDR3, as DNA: TGTGCCAGCAGTTTATGGGGACAGGGGACCTCCTACGAGCAGTACTTC.

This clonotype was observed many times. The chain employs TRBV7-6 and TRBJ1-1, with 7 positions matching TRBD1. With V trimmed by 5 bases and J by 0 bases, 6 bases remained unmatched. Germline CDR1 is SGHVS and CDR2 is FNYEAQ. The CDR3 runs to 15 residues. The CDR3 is CASSARDRLNTEAFF. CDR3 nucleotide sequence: TGTGCCAGCAGCGCGCGGGACAGATTGAACACTGAAGCTTTCTTT.

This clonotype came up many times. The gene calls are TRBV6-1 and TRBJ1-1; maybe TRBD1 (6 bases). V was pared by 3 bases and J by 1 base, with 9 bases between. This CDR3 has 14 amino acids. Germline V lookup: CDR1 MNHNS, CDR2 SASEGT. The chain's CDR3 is CASSDGGANTEAFF. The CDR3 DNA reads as TGTGCCAGCAGTGACGGGGGGGCGAACACTGAAGCTTTCTTT.

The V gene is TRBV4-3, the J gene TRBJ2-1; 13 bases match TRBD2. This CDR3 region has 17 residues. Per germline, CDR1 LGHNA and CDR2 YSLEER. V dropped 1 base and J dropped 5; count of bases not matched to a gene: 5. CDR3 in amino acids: CASSQVLGLAGDNEQFF. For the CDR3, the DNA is TGCGCCAGCAGCCAAGTATTAGGACTAGCGGGGGACAATGAGCAGTTCTTC.

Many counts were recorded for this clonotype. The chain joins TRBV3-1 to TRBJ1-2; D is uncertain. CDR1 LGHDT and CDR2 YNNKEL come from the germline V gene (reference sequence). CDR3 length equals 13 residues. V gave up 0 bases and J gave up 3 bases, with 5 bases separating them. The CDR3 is CASSQDMDYGYTF. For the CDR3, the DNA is TGTGCCAGCAGCCAAGATATGGACTATGGCTACACCTTC.